This TCR beta chain came from a study of shared clonotypes between healthy human individuals. This clone was detected only once. Trimming cost V 5 bases and J 11 bases, with 12 bases left between them. The CDR3 is made up of 12 amino acids. Looked up from germline, CDR1 is SGHTA and CDR2 is FQGNSA. In the study's own analysis: ImmunoSEQ output lacked quality scores and full-length reads, limiting matched filtering. Profiled with immunoSEQ multiplex PCR; TCRdb holds only in-frame clones, not every one. Clonal size and the V and J genes are those of that table, whereas D and trimming came from the DNA. The data show about 1 million clones, around 76% seen once.

The sequence was collected from a man in his late teens or twenties in good health. The source material was memory CD4+ T cells sorted from blood. Subset denoted: CD45RA-negative fraction. The chain links TRBV7-2 to TRBJ1-4; D is perhaps TRBD1 (6 bases). CDR3 DNA sequence: TGTGCCAGCAGCCCGACAGGATTGAAACTGTTTTTT. Its translation: CASSPTGLKLFF. Full variable domain (missing parts from reference TRBV7-2 and TRBJ1-4): GAGVSQSPSNKVTEKGKDVELRCDPISGHTALYWYRQSLGQGLEFLIYFQGNSAPDKSGLPSDRFSAERTGGSVSTLTIQRTQQEDSAVYLCASSPTGLKLFFGSGTQLSVL.